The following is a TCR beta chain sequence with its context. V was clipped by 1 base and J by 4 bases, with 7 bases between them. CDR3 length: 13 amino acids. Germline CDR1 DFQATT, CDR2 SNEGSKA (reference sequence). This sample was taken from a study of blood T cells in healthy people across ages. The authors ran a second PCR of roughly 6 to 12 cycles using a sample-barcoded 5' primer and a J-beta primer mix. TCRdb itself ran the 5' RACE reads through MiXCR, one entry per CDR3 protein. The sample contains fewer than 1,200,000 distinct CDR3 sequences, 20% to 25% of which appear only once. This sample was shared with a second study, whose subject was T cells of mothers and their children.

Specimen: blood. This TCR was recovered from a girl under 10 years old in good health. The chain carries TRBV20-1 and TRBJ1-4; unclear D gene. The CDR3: CSARGVVNEKLFF. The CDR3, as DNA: TGCAGTGCTAGAGGGGTCGTTAATGAAAAACTGTTTTTT.